Listed below are T cell receptor beta chains from one sample, sequenced in a study of CD8+CD57+ T cells in acquired aplastic anemia. TCRdb re-analysed the reads in MiXCR, keeping a single row per CDR3 protein. The profile shows some 220,000 distinct CDR3 sequences, roughly 33% of them singletons. The sequencing sample was made of sorted CD4+, CD8+, or CD8+CD57+ T cells (not recorded which) from PBMCs. The origin of the receptors is a human donor in good health, serving as a control. Both conserved end residues are part of each CDR3. A D gene is named only where the DNA matches it firmly. Clone size is not always given. Where it is, it says once, few, many or a class for expanded clones.

- | - | TRBJ1-1 | TRBV19 | TGTGCCAGTAGTCCCCTCGGGAAGGGGTCGAACACTGAAGCTTTCTTT | CASSPLGKGSNTEAFF
- | TRBD1 | TRBJ1-2 | TRBV19 | TGTGCCAGTAGTGCTACAGGGGGGGTCCCCTATGGCTACACCTTC | CASSATGGVPYGYTF
many | - | TRBJ1-4 | TRBV7-2 | TGTGCCAGCAGCTTTGTCGGACAGTTTAATGAAAAACTGTTTTTT | CASSFVGQFNEKLFF
many | - | TRBJ2-3 | TRBV20-1 | TGCAGTGCAAATACCAACATGGACGCTAGCACAGATACGCAGTATTTT | CSANTNMDASTDTQYF
- | - | TRBJ2-7 | TRBV2 | TGTGCCAGCCGGGACAGCGGGAAGTGGACCTACGAGCAGTACTTC | CASRDSGKWTYEQYF
many | TRBD1 | TRBJ2-5 | TRBV4-2 | TGTGCCAGCAGCCAAGGGACAGGGGGGACCGGGACCCAGTACTTC | CASSQGTGGTGTQYF
few | TRBD2 | TRBJ2-5 | TRBV5-1 | TGCGCCAGCAGCCAAGGCCAACTAGCGGGGGGGCAAGAGACCCAGTACTTC | CASSQGQLAGGQETQYF
many | TRBD2 | TRBJ2-7 | TRBV20-1 | TGCAGTGCGGAAACTAGCGGGCAATCCTACGAGCAGTACTTC | CSAETSGQSYEQYF
few | - | TRBJ1-2 | TRBV2 | TGTGCCAGCAGGCACCGATTGAACTATGGCTACACCTTC | CASRHRLNYGYTF
many | - | TRBJ1-1 | TRBV10-1 | TGCGCCAGCAGTTCGGACTCCATGAACACTGAAGCTTTCTTT | CASSSDSMNTEAFF